This TCR beta chain was sequenced for a study of CD8 T cells in Susac syndrome. RNA in amounts of 0.5 to 1 ug was reverse transcribed with random hexamers. The immunoSEQ assay covered 54 Vbeta and 13 Jbeta segments for CDR3. One entry per CDR3 protein, called by TCRdb with MiXCR from the immunoSEQ multiplex PCR reads. The repertoire holds 50,000 to 55,000 distinct CDR3 sequences, roughly 94% seen once, with less than 0.95% in the top ten. V was pared by 0 bases and J by 1 base, with 9 bases of the junction left unmatched. The CDR3 consists of 17 residues. Germline V gene sequence: CDR1 SGDLS, CDR2 YYNGEE.

The sequencing sample was made of CD8+ T cells from PBMCs. The TCR originated in a human donor with Susac syndrome. The V and J genes are TRBV9 and TRBJ2-7; 8 bases are a match to TRBD2. Here the CDR3 DNA reads TGTGCCAGCAGCGTAGATCCGGGGGGGGCCAGATCCTACGAGCAGTACTTC. It encodes CASSVDPGGARSYEQYF.